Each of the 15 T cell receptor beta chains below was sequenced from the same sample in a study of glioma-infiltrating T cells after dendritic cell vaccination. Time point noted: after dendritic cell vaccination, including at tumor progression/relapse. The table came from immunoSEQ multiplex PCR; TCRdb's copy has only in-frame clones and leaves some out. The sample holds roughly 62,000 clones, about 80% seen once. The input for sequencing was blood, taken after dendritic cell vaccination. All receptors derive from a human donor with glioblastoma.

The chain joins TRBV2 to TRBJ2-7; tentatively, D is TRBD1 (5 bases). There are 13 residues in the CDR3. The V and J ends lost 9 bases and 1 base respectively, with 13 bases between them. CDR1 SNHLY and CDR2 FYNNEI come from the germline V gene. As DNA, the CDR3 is TGTGCCAGTATCCTACAGGCGTCCTACGAGCAGTACTTC. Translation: CASILQASYEQYF.

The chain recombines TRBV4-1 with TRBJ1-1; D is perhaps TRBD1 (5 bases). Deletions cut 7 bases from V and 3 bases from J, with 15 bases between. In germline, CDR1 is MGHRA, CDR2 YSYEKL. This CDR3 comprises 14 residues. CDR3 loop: CASTILGGDTEAFF. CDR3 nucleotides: TGCGCCAGCACGATCCTCGGGGGGGACACTGAAGCTTTCTTT.

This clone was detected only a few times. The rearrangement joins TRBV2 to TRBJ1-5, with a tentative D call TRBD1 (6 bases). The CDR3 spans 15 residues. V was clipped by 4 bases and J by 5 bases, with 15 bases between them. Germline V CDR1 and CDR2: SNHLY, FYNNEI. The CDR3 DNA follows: TGTGCCAGCAGTGTAGGAAGGGAGGGGGATCAGCCCCAGCATTTT. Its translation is CASSVGREGDQPQHF.

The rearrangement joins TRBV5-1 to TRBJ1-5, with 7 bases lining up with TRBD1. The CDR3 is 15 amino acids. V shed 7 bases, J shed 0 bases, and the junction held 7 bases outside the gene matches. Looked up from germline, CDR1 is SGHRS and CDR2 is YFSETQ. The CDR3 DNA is TGCGCCAGCCGACGTCAGGGGGATAGCAATCAGCCCCAGCATTTT. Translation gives CASRRQGDSNQPQHF. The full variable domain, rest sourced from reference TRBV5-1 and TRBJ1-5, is KAGVTQTPRYLIKTRGQQVTLSCSPISGHRSVSWYQQTPGQGLQFLFEYFSETQRNKGNFPGRFSGRQFSNSRSEMNVSTLELGDSALYLCASRRQGDSNQPQHFGDGTRLSIL.

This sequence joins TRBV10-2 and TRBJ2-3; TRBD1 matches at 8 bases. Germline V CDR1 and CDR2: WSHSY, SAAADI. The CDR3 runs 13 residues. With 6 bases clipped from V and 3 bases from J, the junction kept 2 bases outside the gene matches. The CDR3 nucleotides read TGCGCCAGCAGGGACAGGGAAACAGATACGCAGTATTTT. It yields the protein CASRDRETDTQYF.

The CDR3 region is CASRQGDTYNEQFF. The CDR3 DNA sequence: TGTGCCAGCAGACAGGGGGATACCTACAATGAGCAGTTCTTC. The gene calls are TRBV25-1 and TRBJ2-1; 8 bases agree with TRBD1. This CDR3 spans 14 amino acids. V lost 6 bases and J lost 2; bases outside the gene matches: 3. The germline CDR1 and CDR2 sequences are MGHDK and SYGVNS.

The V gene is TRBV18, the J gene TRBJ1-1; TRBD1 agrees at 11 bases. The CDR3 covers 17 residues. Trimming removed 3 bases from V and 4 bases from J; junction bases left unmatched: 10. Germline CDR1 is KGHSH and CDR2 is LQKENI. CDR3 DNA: TGTGCCAGCTCACCTTCAACGGACAGGGGGCGAGGCACTGAAGCTTTCTTT. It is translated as CASSPSTDRGRGTEAFF.

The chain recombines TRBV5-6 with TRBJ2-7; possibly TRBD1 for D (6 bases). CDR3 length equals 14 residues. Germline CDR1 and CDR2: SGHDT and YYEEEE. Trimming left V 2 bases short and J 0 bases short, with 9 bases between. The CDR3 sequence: CASSFRGGSYEQYF. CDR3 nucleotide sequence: TGTGCCAGCAGCTTTCGAGGGGGCTCCTACGAGCAGTACTTC.

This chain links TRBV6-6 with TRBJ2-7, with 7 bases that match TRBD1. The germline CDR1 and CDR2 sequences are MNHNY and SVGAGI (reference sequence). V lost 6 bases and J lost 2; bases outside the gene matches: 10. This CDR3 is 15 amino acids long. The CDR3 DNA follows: TGTGCCAGCAGCCAAGACAGGGCCACCGCCTACGAGCAGTACTTC. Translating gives CASSQDRATAYEQYF.

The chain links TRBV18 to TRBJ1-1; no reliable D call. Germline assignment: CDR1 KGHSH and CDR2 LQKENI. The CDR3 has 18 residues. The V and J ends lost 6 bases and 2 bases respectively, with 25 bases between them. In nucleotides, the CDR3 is TGTGCCAGCTCTCTCGTGGAGGGCCCACCCGGGGATAACACTGAAGCTTTCTTT. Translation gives CASSLVEGPPGDNTEAFF. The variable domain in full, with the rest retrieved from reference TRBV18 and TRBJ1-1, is NAGVMQNPRHLVRRRGQEARLRCSPMKGHSHVYWYRQLPEEGLKFMVYLQKENIIDESGMPKERFSAEFPKEGPSILRIQQVVRGDSAAYFCASSLVEGPPGDNTEAFFGQGTRLTVV.

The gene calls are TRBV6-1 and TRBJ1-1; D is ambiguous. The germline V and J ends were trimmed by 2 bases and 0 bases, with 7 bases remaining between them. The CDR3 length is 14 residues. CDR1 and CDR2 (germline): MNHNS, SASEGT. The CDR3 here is CASSERGLNTEAFF. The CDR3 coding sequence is TGTGCCAGCAGTGAAAGAGGGCTGAACACTGAAGCTTTCTTT.

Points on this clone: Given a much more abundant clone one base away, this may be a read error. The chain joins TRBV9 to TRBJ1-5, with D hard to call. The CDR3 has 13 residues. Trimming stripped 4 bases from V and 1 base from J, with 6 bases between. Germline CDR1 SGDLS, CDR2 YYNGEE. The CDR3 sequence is CASSPGSNQPQHF. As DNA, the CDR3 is TGTGCCAGCAGCCCGGGGAGCAATCAGCCCCAGCATTTT.

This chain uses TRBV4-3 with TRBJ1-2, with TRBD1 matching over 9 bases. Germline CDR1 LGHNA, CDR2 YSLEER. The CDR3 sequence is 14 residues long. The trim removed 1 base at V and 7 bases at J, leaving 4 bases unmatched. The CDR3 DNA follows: TGCGCCAGCAGCCAAGTCGGGACAGGGTTTGGCTACACCTTC. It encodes CASSQVGTGFGYTF.

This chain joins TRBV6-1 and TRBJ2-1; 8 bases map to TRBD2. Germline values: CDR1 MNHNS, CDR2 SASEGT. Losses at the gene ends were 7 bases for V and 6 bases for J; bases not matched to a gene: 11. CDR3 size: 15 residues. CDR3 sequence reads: CASNLRGALPNEQFF. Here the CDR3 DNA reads TGTGCCAGCAACTTGCGGGGGGCCCTCCCCAATGAGCAGTTCTTC.

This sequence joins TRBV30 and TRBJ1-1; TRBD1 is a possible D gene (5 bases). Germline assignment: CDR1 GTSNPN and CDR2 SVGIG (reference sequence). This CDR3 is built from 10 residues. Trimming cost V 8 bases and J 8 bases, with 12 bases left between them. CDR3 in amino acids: CAGGGLEAFF. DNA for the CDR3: TGTGCCGGGGGAGGGCTAGAAGCTTTCTTT.